One TCR beta chain is described in this entry. Original processing methods: Cell counts per sample came from amplifying reference gene primers. Using immunoSEQ multiplex PCR, the repertoire was profiled, and TCRdb retains in-frame clones only, with some absent. That table gives V, J and clone size, and the DNA gave D and trimming. In the table there are some 300,000 clones, roughly 91% of which are singletons. This sample is drawn from a study of blood T cell repertoires in COVID-19. Study details: The United States, Italy and Spain were the sources of the acute and convalescent COVID-19 samples.

This sequence was found in a woman in her 30s with COVID-19, enrolled during active disease. Sequenced sample: peripheral blood.

CDR3 bases: TGTGCCAGCAGCGACCCGGGGGGCTATGGCTACACCTTC. Protein: CASSDPGGYGYTF. V usage is TRBV9 and J usage is TRBJ1-2; weak D call: TRBD1 (5 bases). The CDR3 length is 13 residues. Trimming left V 3 bases short and J 4 bases short, with 10 bases between. Germline lookup yields CDR1 SGDLS and CDR2 YYNGEE.